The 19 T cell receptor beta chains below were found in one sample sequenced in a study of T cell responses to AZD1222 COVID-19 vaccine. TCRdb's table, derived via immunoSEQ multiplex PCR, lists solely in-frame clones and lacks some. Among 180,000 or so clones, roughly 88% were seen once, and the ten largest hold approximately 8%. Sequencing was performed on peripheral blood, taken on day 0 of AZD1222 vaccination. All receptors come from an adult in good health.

For the CDR3, the DNA is TGCGCCAGCAGCCAAGTGGTAGCAAAAGTGGGTAACTATGGCTACACCTTC. Translation gives CASSQVVAKVGNYGYTF. This sequence joins TRBV4-1 and TRBJ1-2; D gene unclear. The CDR3 contains 17 residues. The germline V and J ends were trimmed by 1 base and 1 base, with 16 bases remaining between them. CDR1 and CDR2 from the germline V gene are MGHRA and YSYEKL.

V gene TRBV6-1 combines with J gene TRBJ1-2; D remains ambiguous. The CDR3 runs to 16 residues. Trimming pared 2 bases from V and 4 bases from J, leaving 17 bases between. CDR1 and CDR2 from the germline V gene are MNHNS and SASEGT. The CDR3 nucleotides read TGTGCCAGCAGTGAATCTTCTTGGGTTTTGGCCTATGGCTACACCTTC. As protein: CASSESSWVLAYGYTF.

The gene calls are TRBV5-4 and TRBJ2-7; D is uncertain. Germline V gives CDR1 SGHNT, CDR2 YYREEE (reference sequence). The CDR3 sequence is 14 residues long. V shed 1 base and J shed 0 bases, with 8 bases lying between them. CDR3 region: CASSLLGTSYEQYF. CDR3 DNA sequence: TGTGCCAGCAGCTTGCTGGGTACCTCCTACGAGCAGTACTTC.

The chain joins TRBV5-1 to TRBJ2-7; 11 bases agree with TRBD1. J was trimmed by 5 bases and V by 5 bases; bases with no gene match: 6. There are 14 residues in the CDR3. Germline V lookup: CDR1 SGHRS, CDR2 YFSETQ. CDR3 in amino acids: CASRSGQGAHEQYF. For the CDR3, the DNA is TGCGCCAGCAGGAGTGGACAGGGGGCCCACGAGCAGTACTTC.

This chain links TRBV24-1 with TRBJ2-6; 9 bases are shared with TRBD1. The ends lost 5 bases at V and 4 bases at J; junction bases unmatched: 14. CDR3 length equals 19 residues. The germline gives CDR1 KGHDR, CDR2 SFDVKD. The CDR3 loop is CATSGTGQGTTPGANVLTF. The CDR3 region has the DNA TGTGCCACCAGTGGTACGGGACAGGGTACAACCCCAGGGGCCAACGTCCTGACTTTC.

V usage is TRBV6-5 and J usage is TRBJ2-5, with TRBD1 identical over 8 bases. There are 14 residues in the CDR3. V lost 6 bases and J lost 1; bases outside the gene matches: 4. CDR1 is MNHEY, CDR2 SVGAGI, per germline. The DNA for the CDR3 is TGTGCCAGCAGAAGGACAGGGATCCAAGAGACCCAGTACTTC. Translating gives CASRRTGIQETQYF.

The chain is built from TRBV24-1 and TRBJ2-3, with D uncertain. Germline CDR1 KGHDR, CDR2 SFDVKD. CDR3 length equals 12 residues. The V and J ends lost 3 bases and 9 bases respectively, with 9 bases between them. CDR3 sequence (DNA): TGTGCCACCAGTGATGCCAAGTGGACGCAGTATTTT. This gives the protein CATSDAKWTQYF.

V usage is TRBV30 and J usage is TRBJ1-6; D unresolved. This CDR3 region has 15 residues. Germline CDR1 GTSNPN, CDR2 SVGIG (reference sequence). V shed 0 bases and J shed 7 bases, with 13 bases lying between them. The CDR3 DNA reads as TGTGCCTGGAGTGTAGGCGCAGGAGGGAATTCACCCCTCCACTTT. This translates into CAWSVGAGGNSPLHF.

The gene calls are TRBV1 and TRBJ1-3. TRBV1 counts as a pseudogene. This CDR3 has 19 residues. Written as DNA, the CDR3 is TGCACCAGCAGCCAAGATCTCCAACAGCGGTCGCTCCCTGGAAACACCATATATTTT. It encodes CTSSQDLQQRSLPGNTIYF.

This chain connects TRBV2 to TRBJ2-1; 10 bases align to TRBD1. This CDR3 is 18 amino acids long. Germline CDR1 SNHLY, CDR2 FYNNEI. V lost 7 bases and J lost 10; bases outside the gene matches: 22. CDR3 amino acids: CASTPQIGPGTGAREQFF. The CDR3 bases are TGTGCCAGCACTCCTCAAATCGGGCCCGGGACAGGGGCGCGCGAGCAGTTCTTC.

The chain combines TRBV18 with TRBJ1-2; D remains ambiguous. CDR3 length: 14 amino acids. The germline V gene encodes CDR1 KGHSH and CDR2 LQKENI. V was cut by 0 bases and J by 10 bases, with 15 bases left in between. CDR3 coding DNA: TGTGCCAGCTCACCACCGGCCGGGTTTAACGTCTACACCTTC. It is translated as CASSPPAGFNVYTF.

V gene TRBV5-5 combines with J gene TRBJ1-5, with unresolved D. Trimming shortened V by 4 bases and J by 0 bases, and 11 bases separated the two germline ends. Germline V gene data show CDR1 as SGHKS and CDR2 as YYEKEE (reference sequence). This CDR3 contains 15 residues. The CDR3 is CASSPTAYSNQPQHF. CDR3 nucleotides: TGTGCCAGCAGCCCTACAGCTTATAGCAATCAGCCCCAGCATTTT.

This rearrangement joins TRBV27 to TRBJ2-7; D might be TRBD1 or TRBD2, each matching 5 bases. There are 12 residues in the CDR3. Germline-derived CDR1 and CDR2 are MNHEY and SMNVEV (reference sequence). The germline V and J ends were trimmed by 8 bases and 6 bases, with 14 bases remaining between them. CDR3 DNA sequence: TGTGCCAGCCATTTGGGGGTTGGCGAGCAGTACTTC. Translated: CASHLGVGEQYF.

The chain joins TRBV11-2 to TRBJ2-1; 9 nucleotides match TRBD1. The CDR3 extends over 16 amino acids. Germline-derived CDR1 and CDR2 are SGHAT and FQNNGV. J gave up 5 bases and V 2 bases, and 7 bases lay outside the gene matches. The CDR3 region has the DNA TGTGCCAGCAGCTTACGACCGGGACAGGGAAACAATGAGCAGTTCTTC. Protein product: CASSLRPGQGNNEQFF.

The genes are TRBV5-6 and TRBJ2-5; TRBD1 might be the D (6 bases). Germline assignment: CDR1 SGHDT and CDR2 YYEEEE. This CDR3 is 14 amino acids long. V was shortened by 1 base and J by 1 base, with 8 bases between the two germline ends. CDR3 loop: CASSLYRAQETQYF. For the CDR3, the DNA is TGTGCCAGCAGCTTGTACAGGGCCCAAGAGACCCAGTACTTC.

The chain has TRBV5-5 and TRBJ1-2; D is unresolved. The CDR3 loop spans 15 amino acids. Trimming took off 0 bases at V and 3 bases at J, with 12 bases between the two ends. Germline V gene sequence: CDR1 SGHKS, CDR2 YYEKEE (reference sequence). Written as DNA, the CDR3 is TGTGCCAGCAGCTTGGGGACGTTGGCTTACTATGGCTACACCTTC. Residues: CASSLGTLAYYGYTF.

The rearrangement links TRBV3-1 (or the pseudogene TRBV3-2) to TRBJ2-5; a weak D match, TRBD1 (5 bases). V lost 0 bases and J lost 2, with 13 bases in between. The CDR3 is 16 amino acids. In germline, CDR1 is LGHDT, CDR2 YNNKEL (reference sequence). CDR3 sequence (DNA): TGTGCCAGCAGCCAAGACAGGGTGGGTAGACAAGAGACCCAGTACTTC. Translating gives CASSQDRVGRQETQYF.

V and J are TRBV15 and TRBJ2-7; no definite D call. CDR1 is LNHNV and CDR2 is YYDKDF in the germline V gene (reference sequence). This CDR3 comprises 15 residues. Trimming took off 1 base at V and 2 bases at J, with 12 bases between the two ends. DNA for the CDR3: TGTGCCACCAGCAGAGGCTCGAGCTCAACCTACGAGCAGTACTTC. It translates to CATSRGSSSTYEQYF.

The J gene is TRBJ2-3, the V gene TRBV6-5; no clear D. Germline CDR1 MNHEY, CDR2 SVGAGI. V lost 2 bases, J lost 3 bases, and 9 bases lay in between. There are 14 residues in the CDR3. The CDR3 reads CASSYNALTDTQYF. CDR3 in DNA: TGTGCCAGCAGTTACAACGCCCTTACAGATACGCAGTATTTT.